The 6 T cell receptor beta chains given below trace back to one sample, sequenced in a study of blood T cell repertoires in COVID-19 (dated by TCRdb to about 2020). The library was generated by the immunoSEQ multiplex PCR assay. In TCRdb, the immuneACCESS table is reduced to in-frame sequences with V and J assigned. These tables do not hold every clone; where another copy was compared, an unresolved V gene accounts for under half, and the others remain unexplained. The sample contains 70,000 to 95,000 clones, more than 70% of them found a single time. Around 4.7% of the sample comes from the top ten. Input material: peripheral blood. These receptors all come from an elderly woman with active COVID-19.

The rearrangement joins TRBV6-2 or TRBV6-3 to TRBJ2-3; TRBD2 matches 11 bases. After removal of 6 bases from V and 4 bases from J, the junction contained 12 bases not matched to a gene. Germline V gene data show CDR1 as MNHEY and CDR2 as SVGEGT. The CDR3 sequence is 17 residues long. Here the CDR3 DNA reads TGTGCCAGCAGCCCACTAGCGGGAGTTGGTAAGGCAGATACGCAGTATTTT. Protein: CASSPLAGVGKADTQYF.

The genes are TRBV6-2 or TRBV6-3 and TRBJ2-2; 8 bases agree with TRBD1. V shed 5 bases, J shed 7 bases, and the junction held 3 bases outside the gene matches. The CDR3 contains 13 residues. CDR1 is MNHEY, CDR2 SVGEGT, per germline. CDR3 residues: CASSPGGIGELFF. The CDR3 nucleotides are TGTGCCAGCAGTCCAGGGGGCATCGGGGAGCTGTTTTTT.

This chain links TRBV28 with TRBJ2-2, with D maybe TRBD2 (6 bases). Germline V CDR1 and CDR2: MDHEN, SYDVKM. This CDR3 is built from 16 residues. V was pared by 3 bases and J by 5 bases, with 16 bases between. CDR3 loop: CASSFYGGGRTGELFF. The CDR3 nucleotides are TGTGCCAGCAGTTTTTACGGGGGAGGTCGTACCGGGGAGCTGTTTTTT.

V and J are TRBV7-3 and TRBJ2-7; no firm D call. This CDR3 has 15 residues. Germline values: CDR1 SGHTA, CDR2 FQGTGA. The V and J ends lost 3 bases and 5 bases respectively, with 17 bases between them. CDR3 region: CASSFSKVLRDEQYF. For the CDR3, the DNA is TGTGCCAGCAGCTTCTCCAAAGTGTTGCGAGACGAGCAGTACTTC.

The V gene is TRBV7-9, the J gene TRBJ2-2; TRBD1 matches 9 bases. The V segment lost 6 bases and the J segment 7 bases; nucleotides outside the gene matches: 6. In germline, CDR1 is SEHNR, CDR2 FQNEAQ (reference sequence). The CDR3 spans 14 residues. CDR3 sequence (DNA): TGTGCCAGCAGACCTCGGACAGGGGACGGGGAGCTGTTTTTT. Amino acids: CASRPRTGDGELFF.

The gene calls are TRBV20-1 and TRBJ1-2; D is unresolved. Trimming stripped 5 bases from V and 8 bases from J, with 9 bases between. CDR1 and CDR2 (germline): DFQATT, SNEGSKA (reference sequence). There are 10 residues in the CDR3. The CDR3 DNA follows: TGCAGTGCTTTCCTTCCCGGCTACACCTTC. Protein: CSAFLPGYTF.